This record concerns one T cell receptor (beta chain) sequence. Antigen unknown. The entry originates in a study of graft-versus-host responses after intestinal transplantation. Whole-study findings and limits: Circulating GvH clone levels at their peak were associated with HvG declines (early post-transplant).

TCRdb's copy holds only in-frame clones and misses some; the assay was immunoSEQ multiplex PCR. The table lists more than 15,000 clones, around nine tenths of them singletons. J lost 5 bases, V lost 3 bases, and 8 bases had no gene match. The length of the CDR3 is 17 residues. CDR1 is SGHRS and CDR2 is YFSETQ in the germline V gene. Sample: bone marrow, taken approximately 120 days after transplant. This sequence was found in a human patient who received an intestinal transplant, so some T cells may come from the graft donor. The rearrangement joins TRBV5-1 to TRBJ2-2, with 12 bases fitting TRBD2. The chain's CDR3 is CASSSPGLAGWTGELFF. For the CDR3, the DNA is TGCGCCAGCAGCTCGCCGGGACTAGCGGGCTGGACCGGGGAGCTGTTTTTT.